This note documents a single T cell receptor beta chain sequence. Its matching antigen is unknown. The sample belongs to a study of T cell responses to AZD1222 COVID-19 vaccine. Study-wide results and limits: The donor group comprised mostly white British people and more females; the analysis possibly underestimated clonal diversity. Spike-specific TCR depth and breadth grew after two AZD1222 doses.

The V gene lost 2 bases and the J gene lost 7 bases, with 19 bases spanning the gap. Per germline, CDR1 SGHRS and CDR2 YFSETQ. CDR3 length: 17 amino acids. Second-dose groups at about 4 or about 12 weeks were pooled. Using immunoSEQ multiplex PCR, the repertoire was profiled, and TCRdb retains in-frame clones only, with some absent. The sample shows 95,000 to 150,000 clones, about 79% of them seen only once. The V gene is TRBV5-1, the J gene TRBJ1-6; D not resolved. The sample was peripheral blood, taken 28 days after the second AZD1222 dose. This TCR derives from an adult who received the AZD1222 COVID-19 vaccine. In nucleotides, the CDR3 is TGCGCCAGCAGCTTACCCGGATCCACGGGGAAGAATTCACCCCTCCACTTT. Its translation: CASSLPGSTGKNSPLHF.